A single sample is the source of the 31 T cell receptor beta chains below, sequenced in a study of human T cells and chemical hapten exposure. The time point is: healthy volunteer bleed at 2 weeks. Unfractionated whole blood served as the source for total RNA extraction. One entry per CDR3 protein, called by TCRdb with MiXCR from the RACE reads. The table lists some 120,000 distinct CDR3 sequences, about 8.2% of them singletons. The material sequenced was whole blood. The receptors derive from a male donor in good health. Some clones in this sample may be carry-over from other donors' samples.

This clonotype was recorded a few times. V usage is TRBV6-2 or TRBV6-3 and J usage is TRBJ1-2; 11 bases map to TRBD1. The CDR3 loop spans 15 amino acids. The V and J ends lost 5 bases and 1 base, in that order; junction bases with no gene match: 3. The germline V gene encodes CDR1 MNHEY and CDR2 SVGEGT. CDR3 sequence: CASSPGTGGNYGYTF. In nucleotides, the CDR3 is TGTGCCAGCAGTCCCGGGACAGGGGGTAACTATGGCTACACCTTC.

This clonotype appeared a few times. The V call is TRBV4-1, the J call TRBJ2-7; D perhaps matches TRBD1 (5 bases). Germline CDR1 is MGHRA and CDR2 is YSYEKL. The CDR3 loop spans 15 amino acids. Trimming removed 4 bases from V and 0 bases from J, with 13 bases in between. CDR3 coding DNA: TGCGCCAGCAGCCCCACTCGGACAAGCTCCTACGAGCAGTACTTC. It encodes CASSPTRTSSYEQYF.

The chain uses TRBV11-2 and TRBJ2-7, with 10 bases aligning to TRBD1. The CDR3 has 16 residues. Germline CDR1 is SGHAT and CDR2 is FQNNGV. V trimming: 0 bases; J trimming: 5 bases; junction bases outside the gene matches: 7. The DNA of the CDR3 is TGTGCCAGCAGCTTAGATCGGACAGGGGGGATGGACGAGCAGTACTTC. The encoded protein is CASSLDRTGGMDEQYF. Based on the CDR3 plus reference TRBV11-2 and TRBJ2-7, the full variable domain is EAGVAQSPRYKIIEKRQSVAFWCNPISGHATLYWYQQILGQGPKLLIQFQNNGVVDDSQLPKDRFSAERLKGVDSTLKIQPAKLEDSAVYLCASSLDRTGGMDEQYFGPGTRLTVT.

This clonotype has a handful of counts. The chain uses TRBV27 and TRBJ2-2; 7 positions match TRBD1. Germline lookup yields CDR1 MNHEY and CDR2 SMNVEV (reference sequence). This CDR3 comprises 15 residues. Trimming cost V 7 bases and J 4 bases; bases outside gene matches: 9. DNA for the CDR3: TGTGCCAGCACCAAAGGGGGCGATGGCACCGGGGAGCTGTTTTTT. Residues: CASTKGGDGTGELFF.

V and J are TRBV7-9 and TRBJ2-1, with D hard to call. The CDR3 has 13 amino acids. Trimming cost V 4 bases and J 3 bases, with 7 bases left between them. CDR1 SEHNR and CDR2 FQNEAQ come from the germline V gene (reference sequence). DNA for the CDR3: TGTGCCAGCAGCTCCCTGGTCTACAATGAGCAGTTCTTC. Amino acids: CASSSLVYNEQFF.

J is TRBJ2-1 and V is TRBV5-1; TRBD1 matches at 7 bases. CDR3 length: 16 amino acids. Germline CDR1 reads SGHRS; CDR2 reads YFSETQ. J lost 4 bases, V lost 4 bases, and 11 bases had no gene match. CDR3 residues: CASSTGQDERYNEQFF. Here the CDR3 DNA reads TGCGCCAGCAGCACCGGACAGGACGAACGATACAATGAGCAGTTCTTC.

This clonotype was found a few times. The V gene is TRBV5-1, the J gene TRBJ1-2; D not certain. CDR3 size: 15 residues. Germline assignment: CDR1 SGHRS and CDR2 YFSETQ. V lost 2 bases, J lost 6 bases, and 17 bases lay in between. CDR3 bases: TGCGCCAGCAGCTTCTGGGGAGAAAGTCCGGATGGCTACACCTTC. This sequence encodes CASSFWGESPDGYTF.

This clonotype appeared many times. The V and J genes are TRBV20-1 and TRBJ2-7, with TRBD1 identical over 7 bases. The V segment lost 7 bases and the J segment 2 bases; nucleotides outside the gene matches: 5. This CDR3 contains 12 residues. CDR1 and CDR2 (germline): DFQATT, SNEGSKA (reference sequence). The CDR3 coding sequence is TGCAGTGTCCCGGACAGGACCTACGAGCAGTACTTC. Protein: CSVPDRTYEQYF.

V gene TRBV27 combines with J gene TRBJ1-5, with TRBD1 as a possible D gene (6 bases). Germline CDR1 and CDR2: MNHEY and SMNVEV (reference sequence). The CDR3 sequence is 13 residues long. V dropped 4 bases and J dropped 3 bases, with 7 bases sitting between them. The CDR3 protein is CASSWDNNQPQHF. Here the CDR3 DNA reads TGTGCCAGCAGTTGGGACAACAATCAGCCCCAGCATTTT.

This clonotype has ten or more counts. The genes are TRBV6-9 and TRBJ2-7; D call uncertain. Trimming removed 1 base from V and 4 bases from J, with 20 bases in between. The CDR3 sequence is 17 residues long. Germline V gene sequence: CDR1 MNHGY, CDR2 SVAAGI. This CDR3 reads CASSYCCPKKLAYEQYF. DNA for the CDR3: TGTGCCAGCAGTTATTGTTGCCCGAAGAAGCTGGCTTACGAGCAGTACTTC.

Many counts were recorded for this clonotype. The chain carries TRBV7-9 and TRBJ2-3, with a possible D match to TRBD1 (6 bases). Germline V lookup: CDR1 SEHNR, CDR2 FQNEAQ (reference sequence). CDR3 length: 18 amino acids. V was clipped by 5 bases and J by 0 bases, with 21 bases between them. CDR3 DNA: TGTGCCAGCAGCGACCAAGAAACAGGGCCTACTAGCACAGATACGCAGTATTTT. Residues: CASSDQETGPTSTDTQYF.

The sample holds many counts of this clonotype. The chain combines TRBV4-2 with TRBJ1-1; TRBD1 is a possible D gene (6 bases). Germline CDR1 is LGHNA and CDR2 is YNFKEQ. This CDR3 is 14 amino acids long. V gave up 2 bases and J gave up 7 bases, with 14 bases separating them. The CDR3, as DNA: TGTGCCAGCAGCCAATCGGGGGCAGTCGATGAAGCTTTCTTT. Its protein product is CASSQSGAVDEAFF.

This clonotype has more than one count but fewer than ten. The chain employs TRBV2 and TRBJ2-7; 12 bases agree with TRBD2. V lost 3 bases to trimming and J lost 1 base; unmatched junction nucleotides: 1. This CDR3 region has 15 residues. Germline V gene lookup returns CDR1 SNHLY and CDR2 FYNNEI. In DNA form, the CDR3 reads TGTGCCAGCAGTGAGGGACTAGCGGGTTCCTACGAGCAGTACTTC. It is translated as CASSEGLAGSYEQYF. The variable domain in full, completed from reference TRBV2 and TRBJ2-7, reads EPEVTQTPSHQVTQMGQEVILRCVPISNHLYFYWYRQILGQKVEFLVSFYNNEISEKSEIFDDQFSVERPDGSNFTLKIRSTKLEDSAMYFCASSEGLAGSYEQYFGPGTRLTVT.

In DNA, the CDR3 is TGTGCCAGCAGCCTGCGACAGTCCATTAATCAGCCCCAGCATTTT. Translated, it gives CASSLRQSINQPQHF. The chain couples TRBV7-2 to TRBJ1-5; a weak D match, TRBD1 (5 bases). The V end lost 5 bases, the J end lost 4 bases, and 15 bases lay between the germline ends. The CDR3 contains 15 residues. Germline V lookup: CDR1 SGHTA, CDR2 FQGNSA.

The CDR3 coding sequence is TGCGCCAGCAGCCAAGCCACAGGTATGAACACTGAAGCTTTCTTT. This sequence encodes CASSQATGMNTEAFF. The chain links TRBV4-1 to TRBJ1-1; tentatively, D is TRBD1 (5 bases). Germline values: CDR1 MGHRA, CDR2 YSYEKL. V dropped 1 base and J dropped 0 bases, with 9 bases sitting between them. The CDR3 extends over 15 amino acids.

CDR3 amino acids: CSAGQGAGGMNTEAFF. DNA of the CDR3: TGCAGTGCCGGACAGGGGGCAGGGGGGATGAACACTGAAGCTTTCTTT. V usage is TRBV20-1 and J usage is TRBJ1-1; TRBD1 matches 11 bases. CDR3 length: 16 amino acids. V trimming: 6 bases; J trimming: 0 bases; junction bases outside the gene matches: 9. The germline gives CDR1 DFQATT, CDR2 SNEGSKA (reference sequence).

At least ten counts were recorded for this clonotype. This sequence joins TRBV7-9 and TRBJ1-1; TRBD1 aligns across 7 bases. Germline lookup yields CDR1 SEHNR and CDR2 FQNEAQ (reference sequence). The CDR3 totals 14 residues. The V and J ends lost 7 bases and 1 base, in that order; junction bases with no gene match: 6. The DNA for the CDR3 is TGTGCCAGCATCCTCGACAGGGAGAACACTGAAGCTTTCTTT. Its translation: CASILDRENTEAFF.

This clonotype has at least ten counts. The rearrangement joins TRBV6-1 to TRBJ1-4; D call uncertain. Looked up from germline, CDR1 is MNHNS and CDR2 is SASEGT. The V end lost 2 bases, the J end lost 6 bases, and 10 bases lay between the germline ends. CDR3 length equals 14 residues. The CDR3 coding sequence is TGTGCCAGCAGTGAAAGAGGGTCCCATGAAAAACTGTTTTTT. Translated: CASSERGSHEKLFF.

V gene TRBV7-2 combines with J gene TRBJ1-1; 7 positions match TRBD1. From germline, CDR1 is SGHTA and CDR2 FQGNSA. The trim removed 1 base at V and 3 bases at J, leaving 5 bases unmatched. The CDR3 is 15 amino acids. Here the CDR3 reads CASSLDYRGDTEAFF. The CDR3 DNA reads TGTGCCAGCAGCTTAGATTACAGGGGTGACACTGAAGCTTTCTTT.

This clonotype showed up just a few times. The rearrangement joins TRBV29-1 to TRBJ1-2; D unresolved. The CDR3 totals 15 residues. V lost 3 bases to trimming and J lost 3 bases, with 17 bases between them. Germline V gene lookup returns CDR1 SQVTM and CDR2 ANQGSEA. The CDR3 reads CSVEVVELGHYGYTF. The CDR3 nucleotides read TGCAGCGTTGAGGTGGTAGAACTAGGGCACTATGGCTACACCTTC.

At least ten counts were recorded for this clonotype. The chain recombines TRBV14 with TRBJ2-7, with D perhaps matching TRBD1 (6 bases). The germline V gene has CDR1 SGHDN and CDR2 FVKESK. The CDR3 has 13 amino acids. V was clipped by 1 base and J by 7 bases, with 11 bases between them. CDR3 DNA sequence: TGTGCCAGCAGCCAAGCTTTAGGGGGTGAGCAGTACTTC. It encodes CASSQALGGEQYF.

This clonotype was picked up a small number of times. The genes are TRBV29-1 and TRBJ1-3, with TRBD1 identical over 7 bases. J lost 4 bases, V lost 4 bases, and 7 bases had no gene match. Germline lookup yields CDR1 SQVTM and CDR2 ANQGSEA. The CDR3 spans 14 residues. CDR3 amino acids: CSVVVDRAGNTIYF. CDR3 nucleotides: TGCAGCGTTGTGGTCGACAGGGCCGGAAACACCATATATTTT.

The V gene is TRBV10-2, the J gene TRBJ1-2; D might be TRBD1 (5 bases). Trimming removed 0 bases at V and 3 bases at J, with 8 bases between. Germline CDR1 is WSHSY and CDR2 is SAAADI. This CDR3 has 14 residues. Written as DNA, the CDR3 is TGCGCCAGCAGTGAGTCGGAGGGGCACTATGGCTACACCTTC. This codes for CASSESEGHYGYTF.

The J gene is TRBJ2-3, the V gene TRBV4-1; D remains ambiguous. CDR1 is MGHRA and CDR2 is YSYEKL in the germline V gene. V lost 2 bases and J 4 bases, leaving 10 bases between the germline ends. The CDR3 contains 14 residues. CDR3 nucleotides: TGCGCCAGCAGCCAATTTGCTTTTTCAGATACGCAGTATTTT. This encodes CASSQFAFSDTQYF.

This clonotype was seen at least ten times. V usage is TRBV29-1 and J usage is TRBJ1-5; D not resolved. The CDR3 loop spans 13 amino acids. Germline V CDR1 and CDR2: SQVTM, ANQGSEA. V was pared by 4 bases and J by 4 bases, with 11 bases between. The CDR3 region is CSVGAGRNQPQHF. Written as DNA, the CDR3 is TGCAGCGTTGGTGCGGGCAGGAATCAGCCCCAGCATTTT. Full variable domain (outside the CDR3, taken from reference TRBV29-1 and TRBJ1-5): SAVISQKPSRDICQRGTSLTIQCQVDSQVTMMFWYRQQPGQSLTLIATANQGSEATYESGFVIDKFPISRPNLTFSTLTVSNMSPEDSSIYLCSVGAGRNQPQHFGDGTRLSIL.

The V and J genes are TRBV6-2 or TRBV6-3 and TRBJ2-7, with D maybe TRBD1 (6 bases). V was cut by 0 bases and J by 3 bases, with 12 bases left in between. The CDR3 loop spans 15 amino acids. Germline V gene lookup returns CDR1 MNHEY and CDR2 SVGEGT. The CDR3 region has the DNA TGTGCCAGCAGTTACTCTCCCGGGACAAGCTACGAGCAGTACTTC. Translation gives CASSYSPGTSYEQYF.

The chain carries TRBV12-3 or TRBV12-4 and TRBJ1-4, with 10 bases aligning to TRBD1. The V and J ends lost 3 bases and 8 bases, in that order; junction bases with no gene match: 3. The CDR3 extends over 14 amino acids. The DNA of the CDR3 is TGTGCCAGCAGTTTGGGGACAGGGGCCGAAAAACTGTTTTTT. Amino acid sequence: CASSLGTGAEKLFF.

This clonotype was detected many times. This chain joins TRBV20-1 and TRBJ2-1; possibly TRBD1 or TRBD2 for D (6 bases each). Trimming removed 1 base at V and 7 bases at J, with 14 bases between. The CDR3 runs 14 residues. Germline assignment: CDR1 DFQATT and CDR2 SNEGSKA (reference sequence). CDR3 sequence: CSARGGRDFNEQFF. Here the CDR3 DNA reads TGCAGTGCTAGAGGGGGGCGGGATTTTAATGAGCAGTTCTTC.

The genes are TRBV7-2 and TRBJ2-3, with D perhaps matching TRBD2 (6 bases). The V gene's germline CDR1 is SGHTA and CDR2 FQGNSA. V was shortened by 3 bases and J by 2 bases, with 9 bases between the two germline ends. The CDR3 spans 14 residues. This chain's CDR3 is CASSFRTNTDTQYF. As DNA, the CDR3 is TGTGCCAGCAGCTTCCGGACTAACACAGATACGCAGTATTTT.

The chain recombines TRBV7-3 with TRBJ1-2; 8 nucleotides line up with TRBD1. With 1 base clipped from V and 6 bases from J, the junction kept 1 base outside the gene matches. Germline V gene data show CDR1 as SGHTA and CDR2 as FQGTGA. The CDR3 is 13 residues long. CDR3 amino acids: CASSLKTGDGYTF. The CDR3 DNA is TGTGCCAGCAGCTTAAAGACAGGGGATGGCTACACCTTC.

V usage is TRBV29-1 and J usage is TRBJ1-2; D not resolved. Looked up from germline, CDR1 is SQVTM and CDR2 is ANQGSEA. Trimming took 7 bases from V and 8 from J, leaving 14 bases between them. This CDR3 contains 11 residues. CDR3 DNA sequence: TGCAGCGCTCCAGGTATTAGCGGCTACACCTTC. This encodes CSAPGISGYTF.